This TCR beta chain derives from a study of shared clonotypes between healthy human individuals. Notes on the study in general: Some clonotypes were shared by all four sorted-subset donors, while others were not shared. The non-shared ones had lower generation probabilities than the shared ones.

The data were produced by immunoSEQ multiplex PCR, yet TCRdb's version contains in-frame clones alone and is incomplete. The sample comprises millions of clones, roughly nine tenths of which are singletons, and 0.13% to 0.15% rests with the top ten. CDR1 is LNHDA, CDR2 SQIVND, per germline (reference sequence). This CDR3 has 16 amino acids. Unmatched junction bases numbered 8, after V lost 5 bases and J lost 8 bases. About this clone: Its antigen is currently unknown.

The sample was naive CD4+ T cells sorted from blood. Described subset: CD45RA+ positively selected. This clonotype was sampled from a man between 18 and 35 years old in good health. This chain links TRBV19 with TRBJ2-1, with 14 bases lining up with TRBD2. The CDR3: CASSVGLAGVMDEQFF. In nucleotides, the CDR3 is TGTGCCAGTAGTGTGGGACTAGCGGGAGTTATGGATGAGCAGTTCTTC.